A single sample gave rise to the 24 T cell receptor beta chains below, sequenced in a study of PD-L1 blockade in urothelial cancer. Only in-frame clones appear in the TCRdb table, and some are missing; sequencing was by immunoSEQ multiplex PCR. The sample has some 40,000 clones; around four fifths are singletons. The time point was: peripheral blood 6 weeks after treatment start. The specimen comprised PBMCs, sampled around atezolizumab (anti-PD-L1) treatment. These receptors were taken from a man in his forties with urothelial cancer.

This clone was seen a single time. This chain joins TRBV5-4 and TRBJ2-7; D ambiguous. Germline V gene sequence: CDR1 SGHNT, CDR2 YYREEE (reference sequence). The CDR3 runs 11 residues. Trimming stripped 4 bases from V and 2 bases from J, with 4 bases between. CDR3 sequence: CASSLAYEQYF. The CDR3 DNA reads TGTGCCAGCAGCCTCGCCTACGAGCAGTACTTC.

The chain has TRBV5-4 and TRBJ1-1; TRBD1 agrees at 8 bases. The CDR3 length is 15 residues. Germline-derived CDR1 and CDR2 are SGHNT and YYREEE (reference sequence). V lost 4 bases, J lost 8 bases, and 13 bases stayed unmatched. CDR3 sequence reads: CASSPRKPGQDEAFF. DNA for the CDR3: TGTGCCAGCAGCCCAAGAAAACCGGGACAGGACGAAGCTTTCTTT.

The genes are TRBV5-4 and TRBJ2-3; 9 bases align to TRBD1. The CDR3 totals 15 residues. V trimming: 4 bases; J trimming: 3 bases; junction bases outside the gene matches: 6. CDR1 and CDR2 (germline): SGHNT, YYREEE (reference sequence). The CDR3 loop reads CASSQGQGRTDTQYF. The CDR3 DNA is TGTGCCAGCAGCCAAGGACAGGGGAGGACAGATACGCAGTATTTT. The full variable domain, rest sourced from reference TRBV5-4 and TRBJ2-3, is ETGVTQSPTHLIKTRGQQVTLRCSSQSGHNTVSWYQQALGQGPQFIFQYYREEENGRGNFPPRFSGLQFPNYSSELNVNALELDDSALYLCASSQGQGRTDTQYFGPGTRLTVL.

The chain uses TRBV29-1 and TRBJ2-7, with D possibly matching TRBD2 (6 bases). The CDR3 spans 13 residues. The ends were cut back, 6 bases at V and 2 bases at J, with 14 bases in the middle. Germline V gene sequence: CDR1 SQVTM, CDR2 ANQGSEA. Written as DNA, the CDR3 is TGCAGCGTGACTAGGAGCGATCCCTACGAGCAGTACTTC. As protein: CSVTRSDPYEQYF.

The gene calls are TRBV7-2 and TRBJ2-2; 12 positions agree with TRBD2. The J segment lost 3 bases and the V segment lost 4 bases, leaving 9 bases of the junction unmatched. There are 18 residues in the CDR3. Germline assignment: CDR1 SGHTA and CDR2 FQGNSA. CDR3 protein: CASSYRGLAGGDTGELFF. As DNA, the CDR3 is TGTGCCAGCAGCTATAGGGGCCTAGCGGGAGGGGACACCGGGGAGCTGTTTTTT.

The chain has TRBV19 and TRBJ1-1; D gene ambiguous. In germline, CDR1 is LNHDA, CDR2 SQIVND (reference sequence). Trimming stripped 6 bases from V and 5 bases from J, with 13 bases between. This CDR3 region has 13 residues. The CDR3 spells CASREAVGTEAFF. For the CDR3, the DNA is TGTGCCAGTAGAGAGGCAGTCGGAACTGAAGCTTTCTTT. Full variable domain (missing parts from reference TRBV19 and TRBJ1-1): DGGITQSPKYLFRKEGQNVTLSCEQNLNHDAMYWYRQDPGQGLRLIYYSQIVNDFQKGDIAEGYSVSREKKESFPLTVTSAQKNPTAFYLCASREAVGTEAFFGQGTRLTVV.

The V and J genes are TRBV11-3 and TRBJ1-1; D perhaps matches TRBD1 (5 bases). V dropped 1 base and J dropped 10 bases, with 10 bases sitting between them. Germline V CDR1 and CDR2: SGHNT, YENEEA. The CDR3 runs 12 residues. The CDR3 nucleotides read TGTGCCAGCAGCTTAGGTCAGGGTTCAGCTTTCTTT. It translates to CASSLGQGSAFF.

The chain carries TRBV19 and TRBJ1-5, with 7 bases identical to TRBD1. The V segment lost 5 bases and the J segment 6 bases; nucleotides outside the gene matches: 10. The CDR3 sequence is 15 residues long. Germline assignment: CDR1 LNHDA and CDR2 SQIVND (reference sequence). The CDR3 is CASSFRGGNSQPQHF. The CDR3 DNA is TGTGCCAGTAGTTTCCGAGGGGGCAATAGTCAGCCCCAGCATTTT. Combining the CDR3 with reference TRBV19 and TRBJ1-5 gives the whole variable domain DGGITQSPKYLFRKEGQNVTLSCEQNLNHDAMYWYRQDPGQGLRLIYYSQIVNDFQKGDIAEGYSVSREKKESFPLTVTSAQKNPTAFYLCASSFRGGNSQPQHFGDGTRLSIL.

This clone was detected once. The rearrangement joins TRBV12-5 to TRBJ2-4; no clear D gene. This CDR3 spans 15 amino acids. V lost 7 bases, J lost 8 bases, and 21 bases lay in between. Germline CDR1 is LGHNT and CDR2 is FRNRAP. Here the CDR3 DNA reads TGTGCTAGTGCAACCGCGGCTGGTGCTAATTACATTCAGTACTTC. Its translation: CASATAAGANYIQYF.

V and J are TRBV4-3 and TRBJ2-7, with D possibly matching TRBD2 (6 bases). V was cut by 0 bases and J by 4 bases, with 13 bases left in between. CDR3 size: 15 residues. The germline CDR1 and CDR2 sequences are LGHNA and YSLEER. In DNA form, the CDR3 reads TGCGCCAGCAGCCAAGAACCGGGAGTTGGGTACGAGCAGTACTTC. This gives the protein CASSQEPGVGYEQYF.

The chain employs TRBV6-5 and TRBJ2-5; possible D gene TRBD2, 6 bases. Germline CDR1 is MNHEY and CDR2 is SVGAGI. Trimming pared 6 bases from V and 4 bases from J, leaving 12 bases between. The CDR3 has 13 amino acids. The CDR3, as DNA: TGTGCCAGCAGAGTGAGGGGAGGAGAGACCCAGTACTTC. Encoded protein: CASRVRGGETQYF.

This clone was recorded once. The chain recombines TRBV27 with TRBJ2-3; 9 bases fit TRBD1. Germline CDR1 is MNHEY and CDR2 is SMNVEV (reference sequence). Losses at the gene ends were 8 bases for V and 0 bases for J; bases not matched to a gene: 18. This CDR3 spans 19 amino acids. Written as DNA, the CDR3 is TGTGCCAGCTCCTCGAGGACAGGGGTGGAGGCGGGAAGCACAGATACGCAGTATTTT. The encoded protein is CASSSRTGVEAGSTDTQYF.

J is TRBJ1-1 and V is TRBV29-1, with a possible D match to TRBD1 (5 bases). The V end was cut by 7 bases, the J end by 6 bases, with 18 bases between. This CDR3 contains 13 residues. Germline V gene lookup returns CDR1 SQVTM and CDR2 ANQGSEA. CDR3 loop: CSGSGHGAPEAFF. In nucleotides, the CDR3 is TGCAGCGGGTCTGGTCATGGGGCACCTGAAGCTTTCTTT.

Judged by abundance, this clone is medium-sized. The chain is built from TRBV6-5 and TRBJ2-7; 7 bases are shared with TRBD2. CDR1 and CDR2 from the germline V gene are MNHEY and SVGAGI. V lost 2 bases, J lost 3 bases, and 7 bases stayed unmatched. This CDR3 spans 15 amino acids. The CDR3 sequence is CASSYRRGGGYEQYF. The CDR3, as DNA: TGTGCCAGCAGTTACCGGAGGGGCGGGGGCTACGAGCAGTACTTC.

The rearrangement joins TRBV6-1 to TRBJ2-3; TRBD2 matches 7 bases. The CDR3 is 16 amino acids. The ends lost 2 bases at V and 1 base at J; junction bases unmatched: 6. Germline V gene lookup returns CDR1 MNHNS and CDR2 SASEGT. CDR3 in DNA: TGTGCCAGCAGTGAAACTCAGGGAGGGGGCACAGATACGCAGTATTTT. Its protein product is CASSETQGGGTDTQYF.

The chain joins TRBV18 to TRBJ1-5; 12 positions agree with TRBD1. CDR1 and CDR2 from the germline V gene are KGHSH and LQKENI. The V gene end was trimmed by 3 bases and the J gene end by 6 bases; junction bases not matched to a gene: 6. This CDR3 is built from 16 residues. CDR3: CASSPAGTGGGQPQHF. CDR3 bases: TGTGCCAGCTCACCGGCCGGGACAGGGGGCGGTCAGCCCCAGCATTTT.

The chain recombines TRBV4-1 with TRBJ2-2; 7 nucleotides align to TRBD1. This CDR3 comprises 13 residues. Losses at the gene ends were 5 bases for V and 6 bases for J; bases not matched to a gene: 3. Germline V CDR1 and CDR2: MGHRA, YSYEKL. The CDR3 sequence: CASSTDRAGELFF. For the CDR3, the DNA is TGCGCCAGCAGCACTGACAGGGCCGGGGAGCTGTTTTTT.

CDR3 in amino acids: CASSLVRAGNEQFF. CDR3 nucleotide sequence: TGTGCCAGCAGCTTAGTAAGGGCGGGAAATGAGCAGTTCTTC. The chain joins TRBV7-8 to TRBJ2-1, with D perhaps TRBD2 (6 bases). The CDR3 runs to 14 residues. The V gene lost 1 base and the J gene lost 7 bases, with 11 bases spanning the gap. The germline V gene encodes CDR1 SGHVS and CDR2 FQNEAQ.

The chain is built from TRBV5-1 and TRBJ2-7; D possibly corresponds to TRBD2 (6 bases). Deletions cut 5 bases from V and 0 bases from J, with 9 bases between. This CDR3 spans 13 amino acids. CDR1 and CDR2 (germline): SGHRS, YFSETQ. CDR3 protein: CASRRDSSYEQYF. The CDR3 nucleotides read TGCGCCAGCAGAAGGGACTCCTCCTACGAGCAGTACTTC.

V gene TRBV9 combines with J gene TRBJ1-1, with unresolved D. This CDR3 has 14 residues. With 0 bases removed from V and 8 bases from J, the gap between germline ends came to 14 bases. The germline V gene has CDR1 SGDLS and CDR2 YYNGEE. CDR3 residues: CASSVAVGSGEAFF. Here the CDR3 DNA reads TGTGCCAGCAGCGTAGCGGTTGGGAGTGGGGAAGCTTTCTTT.

The chain is built from TRBV28 and TRBJ2-7; 7 bases are shared with TRBD1. The CDR3 is 16 residues long. The germline CDR1 and CDR2 sequences are MDHEN and SYDVKM. Trimming took 4 bases from V and 4 from J; bases not matched to a gene: 13. The CDR3 bases are TGTGCCAGCAGTTCCATTACGGGACAGCTAACTTACGAGCAGTACTTC. As protein: CASSSITGQLTYEQYF.

This chain joins TRBV5-4 and TRBJ1-4; D unclear. CDR1 and CDR2 from the germline V gene are SGHNT and YYREEE (reference sequence). V gave up 1 base and J gave up 10 bases, with 14 bases separating them. The length of the CDR3 is 14 residues. The CDR3 nucleotides read TGTGCCAGCAGCTTGCCCTCTAGTAACGGAAAACTGTTTTTT. Translated, it gives CASSLPSSNGKLFF. Combining the CDR3 with reference TRBV5-4 and TRBJ1-4 gives the whole variable domain ETGVTQSPTHLIKTRGQQVTLRCSSQSGHNTVSWYQQALGQGPQFIFQYYREEENGRGNFPPRFSGLQFPNYSSELNVNALELDDSALYLCASSLPSSNGKLFFGSGTQLSVL.

CDR3 residues: CASSHSGSNYGYTF. CDR3 bases: TGCGCCAGCAGCCATTCAGGAAGCAACTATGGCTACACCTTC. The rearrangement uses TRBV4-3 and TRBJ1-2, with no clear D. Trimming took off 3 bases at V and 2 bases at J, with 10 bases between the two ends. Germline loops: CDR1 LGHNA, CDR2 YSLEER. The CDR3 contains 14 residues.

This clone has only one observation. The chain employs TRBV5-6 and TRBJ2-7, with TRBD2 matching 16 bases. CDR1 and CDR2 from the germline V gene are SGHDT and YYEEEE. The CDR3 extends over 18 amino acids. V trimming: 2 bases; J trimming: 5 bases; junction bases outside the gene matches: 10. CDR3: CASSFMGLAGGPGNEQYF. In nucleotides, the CDR3 is TGTGCCAGCAGCTTTATGGGACTAGCGGGAGGGCCGGGGAACGAGCAGTACTTC.